A selection of T cell receptor beta chains follows, all from one sample in a study of identifying expanded T cells in peripheral blood. This table comes from immunoSEQ multiplex PCR, and its TCRdb copy is limited to in-frame clones, with some not included. The repertoire holds some 90,000 clones, with around 86% as singletons. The sequenced sample consisted of blood. The source of these receptors is a person between 18 and 75 years old in good health. Each CDR3 is given with its conserved first and last residue. A D gene is named only where the DNA matches it firmly. Clone sizes are given selectively: once, few, many, or a class where the clone is expanded.

>-|TRBJ1-2|TRBV5-1|-
CASKGKLWGFDYDYTF
TGCGCCAGCAAAGGGAAACTTTGGGGGTTTGACTATGACTACACCTTC
>-|TRBJ1-4|TRBV19|-
CAIKGDTNEKLFF
TGTGCCATTAAGGGGGATACTAATGAAAAACTGTTTTTT
>TRBD1|TRBJ1-1|TRBV27|-
CASSSTGGAEAFF
TGTGCCAGCAGTTCCACAGGGGGGGCTGAAGCTTTCTTT
>TRBD2|TRBJ2-7|TRBV29-1|-
CSVSPPLAGGSTYSYEQYF
TGCAGCGTGTCCCCTCCACTAGCGGGGGGTTCAACCTACTCCTACGAGCAGTACTTC
>TRBD1|TRBJ1-2|TRBV5-4|-
CASSSIQGAFGYTF
TGTGCCAGCAGCTCCATACAGGGGGCTTTTGGCTACACCTTC
>TRBD1|TRBJ2-7|TRBV7-9|-
CASSSYGRAGGVEQYF
TGTGCCAGCAGCTCTTACGGCAGGGCAGGGGGCGTCGAGCAGTACTTC
>-|TRBJ2-6|TRBV5-1|-
CASRMWDMTSGANVLTF
TGCGCCAGCAGGATGTGGGACATGACCTCTGGGGCCAACGTCCTGACTTTC
>-|TRBJ1-2|TRBV7-9|-
CASSLLGGNYGYTF
TGTGCCAGCAGCTTATTAGGCGGAAACTATGGCTACACCTTC
>TRBD1|TRBJ1-2|TRBV7-9|-
CASSLALGRGNGYTF
TGTGCCAGCAGCTTAGCGCTGGGCAGGGGGAATGGCTACACCTTC
>-|TRBJ2-3|TRBV27|-
CASWTSADTQYF
TGTGCCAGCTGGACTTCGGCAGATACGCAGTATTTT
>-|TRBJ2-6|TRBV14|-
CASSQAGAGANVLTF
TGTGCCAGCAGCCAAGCAGGGGCTGGGGCCAACGTCCTGACTTTC
>-|TRBJ1-3|TRBV27|-
CASSPAGSSGNTIYF
TGTGCCAGCAGCCCAGCCGGCAGCTCTGGAAACACCATATATTTT
>TRBD1|TRBJ1-4|TRBV6-1|-
CASSGQGSRGEKLFF
TGTGCCAGCAGTGGACAGGGCAGTAGGGGTGAAAAACTGTTTTTT
>TRBD2|TRBJ2-1|TRBV7-2|-
CASSQFAGGSDEQFF
TGTGCCAGCAGTCAGTTCGCGGGGGGGTCCGATGAGCAGTTCTTC
>-|TRBJ1-1|TRBV12-5|-
CASGLGLLGAFF
TGTGCTAGTGGTTTGGGCCTGCTAGGAGCTTTCTTT
>-|TRBJ2-1|TRBV6-5|-
CASSSPGAGENEQFF
TGTGCCAGCAGTTCCCCTGGCGCAGGGGAGAATGAGCAGTTCTTC
>-|TRBJ1-2|TRBV7-2|-
CASSPQGPLNYGYTF
TGTGCCAGCAGCCCCCAGGGCCCCCTTAACTATGGCTACACCTTC
>TRBD2|TRBJ2-2|TRBV7-2|-
CASSWWASGGSFNTGELFF
TGTGCCAGCAGCTGGTGGGCTAGCGGGGGGTCCTTTAACACCGGGGAGCTGTTTTTT
>TRBD1|TRBJ1-6|TRBV27|-
CASRGQGNSPLHF
TGTGCCAGCAGGGGACAGGGAAATTCACCCCTCCACTTT
>-|TRBJ1-1|TRBV9|-
CASSVEDWEHTEAFF
TGTGCCAGCAGCGTAGAAGATTGGGAACACACTGAAGCTTTCTTT
>-|TRBJ2-3|TRBV30|-
CAWSRTIGGTDTQYF
TGTGCCTGGAGTCGGACAATTGGCGGCACAGATACGCAGTATTTT
>TRBD1|TRBJ2-1|TRBV7-2|few
CASSFGPGQGLHNEQFF
TGTGCCAGCAGCTTTGGACCGGGACAGGGCCTCCACAATGAGCAGTTCTTC
>-|TRBJ1-5|TRBV19|-
CASSIQAGFNQPQHF
TGTGCCAGTAGTATCCAGGCAGGCTTCAATCAGCCCCAGCATTTT
>-|TRBJ2-2|TRBV7-2|-
CASRPNRDTGELFF
TGTGCCAGCAGGCCCAACAGGGACACCGGGGAGCTGTTTTTT
>-|TRBJ2-3|TRBV19|-
CATRPSGTDTQYF
TGTGCCACTCGACCCTCCGGCACAGATACGCAGTATTTT
>-|TRBJ1-1|TRBV5-4|-
CASSFVNTEAFF
TGTGCCAGCAGCTTTGTGAACACTGAAGCTTTCTTT
>-|TRBJ1-1|TRBV5-1|-
CASSLGGRVTEAFF
TGCGCCAGCAGCTTGGGGGGGCGGGTCACTGAAGCTTTCTTT
>-|TRBJ1-1|TRBV2|-
CASSERGEVTEAFF
TGTGCCAGCAGTGAGAGGGGGGAAGTCACTGAAGCTTTCTTT
>-|TRBJ2-4|TRBV7-9|-
CASSLAPLALAKNIQYF
TGTGCCAGCAGCTTAGCGCCCCTGGCTTTAGCCAAAAACATTCAGTACTTC
>-|TRBJ2-2|TRBV6-5|many
CASSYSIIGGTGELFF
TGTGCCAGCAGTTACTCGATCATTGGGGGCACCGGGGAGCTGTTTTTT
>-|TRBJ1-4|TRBV7-6|-
CASSLAPGSATNEKLFF
TGTGCCAGCAGCTTAGCGCCAGGGAGCGCAACTAATGAAAAACTGTTTTTT
>TRBD1|TRBJ2-5|TRBV19|-
CASSIVRTGQETQYF
TGTGCCAGTAGTATAGTCCGGACAGGGCAAGAGACCCAGTACTTC
>-|TRBJ1-2|TRBV4-1|-
CASSQSVAVNYGYTF
TGCGCCAGCAGCCAATCGGTGGCTGTCAACTATGGCTACACCTTC
>-|TRBJ1-1|TRBV7-2|-
CASRPGRNTEAFF
TGTGCCAGCAGACCGGGGAGGAACACTGAAGCTTTCTTT
>TRBD1|TRBJ1-2|TRBV19|-
CASSLRGQGGYTF
TGTGCCAGTAGTCTACGAGGACAGGGCGGCTACACCTTC
>TRBD1|TRBJ2-7|TRBV7-8|-
CASSPRDREYEQYF
TGTGCCAGCAGCCCCCGGGACAGGGAATACGAGCAGTACTTC
>-|TRBJ2-7|TRBV5-5|-
CASSFNTIEQYF
TGTGCCAGCAGCTTTAACACCATTGAGCAGTACTTC
>TRBD1|TRBJ2-3|TRBV15|-
CATSRRTGTDTQYF
TGTGCCACCAGCAGAAGGACAGGTACAGATACGCAGTATTTT
>-|TRBJ1-5|TRBV4-3|once
CASSQTQGNQPQHF
TGCGCCAGCAGCCAAACCCAGGGCAATCAGCCCCAGCATTTT
>-|TRBJ1-5|TRBV11-2|-
CASSLDHQPQHF
TGTGCCAGCAGCTTAGATCATCAGCCCCAGCATTTT
>-|TRBJ1-5|TRBV9|-
CASSARGGDQPQHF
TGTGCCAGCAGCGCCCGGGGGGGGGATCAGCCCCAGCATTTT
>TRBD2|TRBJ2-1|TRBV7-9|-
CASSPIGSGGAEEQFF
TGTGCCAGCAGCCCCATAGGGAGCGGGGGGGCCGAGGAGCAGTTCTTC
>-|TRBJ2-4|TRBV6-5|-
CASSLDSFGNIQYF
TGTGCCAGCAGTTTAGACAGTTTCGGAAACATTCAGTACTTC
>-|TRBJ1-2|TRBV2|-
CASSGPFPTGSGGYTF
TGTGCCAGCAGTGGCCCATTCCCCACAGGTAGCGGTGGCTACACCTTC
>-|TRBJ2-6|TRBV5-6|-
CASRRLSGSGANVLTF
TGTGCCAGCAGGCGACTGTCGGGGTCTGGGGCCAACGTCCTGACTTTC
>-|TRBJ1-2|TRBV5-5|-
CASSLRDSYGYTF
TGTGCCAGCAGCTTGCGAGACAGCTATGGCTACACCTTC
>-|TRBJ1-3|TRBV5-5|once
CASSQGPNSGNTIYF
TGTGCCAGCAGCCAGGGACCGAACTCTGGAAACACCATATATTTT
>-|TRBJ1-4|TRBV27|-
CASSFRRGLTNEKLFF
TGTGCCAGCAGTTTTCGGCGGGGGCTAACTAATGAAAAACTGTTTTTT
>-|TRBJ1-1|TRBV6-1|-
CASRGNEGVNTEAFF
TGTGCCAGCAGGGGGAACGAGGGGGTGAACACTGAAGCTTTCTTT
>-|TRBJ1-3|TRBV30|-
CAWAGAGNTIYF
TGTGCCTGGGCCGGGGCTGGAAACACCATATATTTT
>-|TRBJ1-1|TRBV2|-
CASSEEVTEAFF
TGTGCCAGCAGTGAAGAAGTCACTGAAGCTTTCTTT
>-|TRBJ2-3|TRBV11-3|-
CASSNQVADTQYF
TGTGCCAGCTCGAATCAGGTCGCAGATACGCAGTATTTT